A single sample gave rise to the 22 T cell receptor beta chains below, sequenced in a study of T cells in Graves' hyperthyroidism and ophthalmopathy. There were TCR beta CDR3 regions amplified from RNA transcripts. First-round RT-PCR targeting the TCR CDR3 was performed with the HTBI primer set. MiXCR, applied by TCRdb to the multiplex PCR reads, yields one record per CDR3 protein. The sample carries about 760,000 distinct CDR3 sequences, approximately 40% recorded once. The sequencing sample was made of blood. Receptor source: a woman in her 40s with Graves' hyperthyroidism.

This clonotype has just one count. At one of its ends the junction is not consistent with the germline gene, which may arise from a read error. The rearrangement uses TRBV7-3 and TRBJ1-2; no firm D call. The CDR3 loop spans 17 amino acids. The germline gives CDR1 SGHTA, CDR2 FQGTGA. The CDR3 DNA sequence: TGCGCCAGCAGCGTAAAAGGAGACGAAATAGCTAACTATGGCTACACCTTC. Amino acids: CASSVKGDEIANYGYTF.

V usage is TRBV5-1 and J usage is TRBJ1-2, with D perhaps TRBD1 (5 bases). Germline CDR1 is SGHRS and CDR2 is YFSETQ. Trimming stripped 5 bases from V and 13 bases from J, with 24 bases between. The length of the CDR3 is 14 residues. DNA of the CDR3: TGCGCCAGCAGTTCTGCGGGCCAGGGAGGTGACGGCACCTTC. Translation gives CASSSAGQGGDGTF. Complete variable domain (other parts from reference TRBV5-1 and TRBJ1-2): KAGVTQTPRYLIKTRGQQVTLSCSPISGHRSVSWYQQTPGQGLQFLFEYFSETQRNKGNFPGRFSGRQFSNSRSEMNVSTLELGDSALYLCASSSAGQGGDGTFGSGTRLTVV.

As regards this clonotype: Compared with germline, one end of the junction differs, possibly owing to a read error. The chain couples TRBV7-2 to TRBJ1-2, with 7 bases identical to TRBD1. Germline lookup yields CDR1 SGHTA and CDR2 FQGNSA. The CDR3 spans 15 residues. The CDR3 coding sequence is TGCGCCAGCAGCCGACCCCAGGGGGAATCCTATGGCTACACCTTC. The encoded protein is CASSRPQGESYGYTF.

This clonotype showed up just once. The CDR3 DNA reads as TGTGCCAGCAGCCAAGAAGCGGGGGAAGTCTATGGCTACACCTTC. This gives the protein CASSQEAGEVYGYTF. J is TRBJ1-2 and V is TRBV19, with a tentative D call TRBD1 (5 bases). V shed 9 bases and J shed 4 bases, with 21 bases lying between them. The germline CDR1 and CDR2 sequences are LNHDA and SQIVND (reference sequence). This CDR3 has 15 residues.

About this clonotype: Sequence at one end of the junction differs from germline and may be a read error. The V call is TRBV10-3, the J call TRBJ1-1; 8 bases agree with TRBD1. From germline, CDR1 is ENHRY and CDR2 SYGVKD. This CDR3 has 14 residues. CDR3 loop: CASSPQGVGAEAFF. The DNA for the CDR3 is TGTGCCAGCAGTCCACAGGGGGTGGGGGCTGAAGCTTTCTTT.

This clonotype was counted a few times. CDR3 amino acids: CASSVKQGDNQPQHF. CDR3 DNA: TGTGCCAGCAGCGTCAAACAGGGGGACAATCAGCCCCAGCATTTT. The rearrangement uses TRBV5-6 and TRBJ1-5; 8 nucleotides match TRBD1. V was pared by 4 bases and J by 3 bases, with 6 bases of the junction left unmatched. This CDR3 has 15 residues. Per the germline V gene, CDR1 is SGHDT and CDR2 is YYEEEE.

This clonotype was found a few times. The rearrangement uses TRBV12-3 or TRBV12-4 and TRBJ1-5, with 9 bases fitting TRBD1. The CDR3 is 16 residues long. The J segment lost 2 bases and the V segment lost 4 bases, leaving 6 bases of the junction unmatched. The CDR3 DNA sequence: TGTGCCAGCAGTTCGGGACAGGGATTAGGCAATCAGCCCCAGCATTTT. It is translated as CASSSGQGLGNQPQHF.

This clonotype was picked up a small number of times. The CDR3 loop is CASSVGLAATGELFF. The CDR3 DNA reads as TGTGCCAGCAGCGTTGGGCTAGCGGCTACCGGGGAGCTGTTTTTT. The chain employs TRBV9 and TRBJ2-2, with 7 bases aligning to TRBD2. Losses at the gene ends were 2 bases for V and 5 bases for J; bases not matched to a gene: 6. The CDR3 is 15 amino acids. CDR1 SGDLS and CDR2 YYNGEE come from the germline V gene.

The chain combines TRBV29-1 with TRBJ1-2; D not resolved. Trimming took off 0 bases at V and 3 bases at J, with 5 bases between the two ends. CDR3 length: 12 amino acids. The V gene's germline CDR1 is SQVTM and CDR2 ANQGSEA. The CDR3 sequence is CSVEDRDYGYTF. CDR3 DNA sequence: TGCAGCGTTGAAGATCGGGACTATGGCTACACCTTC. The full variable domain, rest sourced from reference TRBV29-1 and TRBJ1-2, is SAVISQKPSRDICQRGTSLTIQCQVDSQVTMMFWYRQQPGQSLTLIATANQGSEATYESGFVIDKFPISRPNLTFSTLTVSNMSPEDSSIYLCSVEDRDYGYTFGSGTRLTVV.

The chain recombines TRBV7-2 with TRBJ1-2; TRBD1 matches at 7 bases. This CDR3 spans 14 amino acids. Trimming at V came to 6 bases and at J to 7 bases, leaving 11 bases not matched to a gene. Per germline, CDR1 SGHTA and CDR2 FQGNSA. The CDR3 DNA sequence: TGTGCCAGCAGTTTATCGAGGGGGCCCGTTGGCTACACCTTC. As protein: CASSLSRGPVGYTF.

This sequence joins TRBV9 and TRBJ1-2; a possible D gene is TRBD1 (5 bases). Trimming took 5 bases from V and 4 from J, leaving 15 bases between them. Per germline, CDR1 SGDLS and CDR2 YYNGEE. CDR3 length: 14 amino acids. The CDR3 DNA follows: TGTGCCAGCAGTCCATTGGGGCAGACCTATGGCTACACCTTC. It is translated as CASSPLGQTYGYTF.

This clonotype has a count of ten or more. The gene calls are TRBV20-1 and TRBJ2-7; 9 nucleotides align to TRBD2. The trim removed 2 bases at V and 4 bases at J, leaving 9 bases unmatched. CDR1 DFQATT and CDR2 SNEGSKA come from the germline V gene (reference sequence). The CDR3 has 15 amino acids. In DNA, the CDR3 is TGCAGTGCTAGATACGCGGGAGGGCTGAGATACGAGCAGTACTTC. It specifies CSARYAGGLRYEQYF.

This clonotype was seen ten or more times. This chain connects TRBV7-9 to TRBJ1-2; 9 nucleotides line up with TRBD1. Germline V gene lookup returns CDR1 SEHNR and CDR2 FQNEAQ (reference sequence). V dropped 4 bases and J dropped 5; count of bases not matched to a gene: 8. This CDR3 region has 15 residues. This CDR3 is CASSSQQGQGYGYTF. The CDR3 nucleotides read TGTGCCAGCAGCTCCCAACAGGGACAGGGATATGGCTACACCTTC.

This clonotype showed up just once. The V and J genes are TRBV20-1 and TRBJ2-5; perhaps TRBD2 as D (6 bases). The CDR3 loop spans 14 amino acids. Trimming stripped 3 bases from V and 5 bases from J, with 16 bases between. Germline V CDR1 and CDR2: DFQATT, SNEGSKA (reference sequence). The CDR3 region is CSASTSGGSETQYF. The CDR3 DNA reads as TGCAGTGCTAGTACCAGTGGGGGGAGTGAGACCCAGTACTTC.

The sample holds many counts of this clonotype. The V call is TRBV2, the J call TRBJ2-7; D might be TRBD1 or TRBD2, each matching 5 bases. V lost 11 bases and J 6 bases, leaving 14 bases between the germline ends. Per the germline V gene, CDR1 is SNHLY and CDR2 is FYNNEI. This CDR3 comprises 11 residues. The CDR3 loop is CACLRGAEQYF. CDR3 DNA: TGTGCCTGCCTTCGGGGCGCCGAGCAGTACTTC.

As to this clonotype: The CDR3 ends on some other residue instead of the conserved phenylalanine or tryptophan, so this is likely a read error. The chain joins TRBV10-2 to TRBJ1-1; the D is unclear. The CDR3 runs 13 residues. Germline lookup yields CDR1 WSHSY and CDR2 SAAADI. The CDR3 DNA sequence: TGTGCCAGCAGTCTCAGAACCAACACTGAAGCTTTCTCT. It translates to CASSLRTNTEAFS.

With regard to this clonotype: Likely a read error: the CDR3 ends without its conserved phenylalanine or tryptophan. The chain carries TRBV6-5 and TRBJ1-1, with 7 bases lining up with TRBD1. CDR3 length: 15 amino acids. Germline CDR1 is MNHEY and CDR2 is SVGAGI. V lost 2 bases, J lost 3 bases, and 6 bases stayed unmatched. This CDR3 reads CASSYTTGEDTEAFL. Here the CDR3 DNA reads TGTGCCAGCAGTTACACTACAGGGGAGGACACTGAAGCTTTCTTG.

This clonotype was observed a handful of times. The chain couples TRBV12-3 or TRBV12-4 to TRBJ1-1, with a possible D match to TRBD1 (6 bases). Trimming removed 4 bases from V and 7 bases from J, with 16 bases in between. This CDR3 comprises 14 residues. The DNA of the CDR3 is TGTGCCAGCAGTTCCGCCGGGGGCGCGGGTGAAGCTTTCTTT. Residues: CASSSAGGAGEAFF.

CDR3 region: CASSLTWTGGNQPQHF. CDR3 DNA sequence: TGTGCCAGCAGTTTAACCTGGACAGGCGGCAATCAGCCCCAGCATTTT. V usage is TRBV27 and J usage is TRBJ1-5, with 7 nucleotides matching TRBD1. CDR1 is MNHEY, CDR2 SMNVEV, per germline (reference sequence). After removal of 2 bases from V and 2 bases from J, the junction contained 6 bases not matched to a gene. This CDR3 is 16 amino acids long.

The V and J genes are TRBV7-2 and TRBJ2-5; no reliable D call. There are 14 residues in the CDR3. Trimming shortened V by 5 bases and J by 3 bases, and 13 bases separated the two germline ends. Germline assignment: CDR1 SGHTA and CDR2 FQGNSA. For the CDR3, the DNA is TGTGCCAGCAGCCACGGAAGGATGAAAGAGACCCAGTACTTC. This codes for CASSHGRMKETQYF.

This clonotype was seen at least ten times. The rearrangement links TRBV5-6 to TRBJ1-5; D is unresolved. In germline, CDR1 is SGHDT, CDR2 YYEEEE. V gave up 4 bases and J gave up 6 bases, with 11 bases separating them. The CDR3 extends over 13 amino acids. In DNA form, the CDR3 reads TGTGCCAGCAGCGTTGGTTCGGCTCAGCCCCAGCATTTT. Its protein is CASSVGSAQPQHF.

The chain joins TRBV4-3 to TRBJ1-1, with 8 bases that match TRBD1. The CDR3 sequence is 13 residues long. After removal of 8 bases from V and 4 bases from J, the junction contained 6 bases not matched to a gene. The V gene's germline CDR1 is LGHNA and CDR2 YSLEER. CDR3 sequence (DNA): TGCGCCAGCGCCACAGGGGGAGGCACTGAAGCTTTCTTT. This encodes CASATGGGTEAFF.